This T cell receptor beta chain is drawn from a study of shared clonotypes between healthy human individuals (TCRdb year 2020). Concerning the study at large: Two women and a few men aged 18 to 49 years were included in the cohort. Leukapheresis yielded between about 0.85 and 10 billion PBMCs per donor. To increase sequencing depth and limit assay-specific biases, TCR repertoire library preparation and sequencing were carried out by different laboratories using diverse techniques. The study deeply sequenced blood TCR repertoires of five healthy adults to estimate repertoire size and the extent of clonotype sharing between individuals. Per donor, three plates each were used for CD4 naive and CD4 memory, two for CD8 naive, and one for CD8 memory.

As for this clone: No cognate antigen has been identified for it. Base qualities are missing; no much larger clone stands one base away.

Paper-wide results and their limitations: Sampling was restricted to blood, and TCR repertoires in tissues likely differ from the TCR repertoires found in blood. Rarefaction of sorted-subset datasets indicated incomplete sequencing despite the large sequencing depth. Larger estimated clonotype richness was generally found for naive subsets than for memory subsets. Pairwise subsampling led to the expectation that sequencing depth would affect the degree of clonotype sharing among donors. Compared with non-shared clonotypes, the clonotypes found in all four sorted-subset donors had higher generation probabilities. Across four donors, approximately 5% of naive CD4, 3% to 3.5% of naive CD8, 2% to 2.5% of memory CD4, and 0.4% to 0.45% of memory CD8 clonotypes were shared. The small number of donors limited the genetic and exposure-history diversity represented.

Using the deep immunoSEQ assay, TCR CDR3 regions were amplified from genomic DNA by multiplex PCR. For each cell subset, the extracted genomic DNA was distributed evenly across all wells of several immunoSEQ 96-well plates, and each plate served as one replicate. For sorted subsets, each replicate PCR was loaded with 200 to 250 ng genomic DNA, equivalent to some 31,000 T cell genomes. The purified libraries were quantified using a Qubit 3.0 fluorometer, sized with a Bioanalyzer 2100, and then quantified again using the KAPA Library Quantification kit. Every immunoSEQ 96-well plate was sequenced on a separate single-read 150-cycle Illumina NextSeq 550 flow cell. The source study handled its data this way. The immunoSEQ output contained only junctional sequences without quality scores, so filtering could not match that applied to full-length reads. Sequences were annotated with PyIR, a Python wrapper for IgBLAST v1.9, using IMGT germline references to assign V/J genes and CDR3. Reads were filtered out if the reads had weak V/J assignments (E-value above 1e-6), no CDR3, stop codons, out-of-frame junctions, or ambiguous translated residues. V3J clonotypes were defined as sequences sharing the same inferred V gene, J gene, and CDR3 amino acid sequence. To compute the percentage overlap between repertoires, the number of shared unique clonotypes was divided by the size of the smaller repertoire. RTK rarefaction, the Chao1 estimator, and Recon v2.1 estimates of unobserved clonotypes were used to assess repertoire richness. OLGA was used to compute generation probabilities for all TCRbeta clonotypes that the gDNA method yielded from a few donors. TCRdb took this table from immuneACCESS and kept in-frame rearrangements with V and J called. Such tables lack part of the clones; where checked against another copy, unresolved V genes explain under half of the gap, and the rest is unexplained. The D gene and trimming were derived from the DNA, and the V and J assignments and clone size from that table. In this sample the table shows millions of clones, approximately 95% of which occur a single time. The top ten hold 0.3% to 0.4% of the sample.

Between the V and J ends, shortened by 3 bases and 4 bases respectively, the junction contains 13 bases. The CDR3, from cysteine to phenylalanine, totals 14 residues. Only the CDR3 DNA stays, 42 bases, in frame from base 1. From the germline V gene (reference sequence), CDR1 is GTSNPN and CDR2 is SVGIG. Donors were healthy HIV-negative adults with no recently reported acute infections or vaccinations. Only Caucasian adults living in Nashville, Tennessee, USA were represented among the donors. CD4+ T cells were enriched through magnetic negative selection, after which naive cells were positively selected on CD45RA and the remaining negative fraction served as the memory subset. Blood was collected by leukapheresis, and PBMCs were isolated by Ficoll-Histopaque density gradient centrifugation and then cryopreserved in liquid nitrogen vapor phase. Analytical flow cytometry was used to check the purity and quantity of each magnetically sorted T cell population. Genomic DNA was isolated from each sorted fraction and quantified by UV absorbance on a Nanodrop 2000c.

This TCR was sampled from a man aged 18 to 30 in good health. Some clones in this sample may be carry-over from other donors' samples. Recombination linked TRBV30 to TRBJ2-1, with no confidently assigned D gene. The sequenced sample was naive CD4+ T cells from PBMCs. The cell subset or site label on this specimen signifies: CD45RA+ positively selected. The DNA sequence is TGTGCCTGGAGCTGGAACCCCAGGTACAATGAGCAGTTCTTC. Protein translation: CAWSWNPRYNEQFF.